The 14 T cell receptor beta chains in this list originate from one sample, sequenced in a study of blood T cell repertoires in COVID-19. Only in-frame clones appear in the TCRdb table, and some are missing; sequencing was by immunoSEQ multiplex PCR. The sample shows 28,000 or so clones, about 91% of them seen only once. Input material: peripheral blood. The source is a human donor with active COVID-19. The donor label of this sample is uncertain.

V gene TRBV20-1 combines with J gene TRBJ1-1; D uncertain. Germline V CDR1 and CDR2: DFQATT, SNEGSKA (reference sequence). V lost 8 bases, J lost 2 bases, and 9 bases lay in between. The CDR3 runs 11 residues. The DNA for the CDR3 is TGCAGTAGCGAGGCAAACACTGAAGCTTTCTTT. It is translated as CSSEANTEAFF.

This chain uses TRBV6-2 or TRBV6-3 with TRBJ2-3; TRBD2 matches 10 bases. This CDR3 is 17 amino acids long. From germline, CDR1 is MNHEY and CDR2 SVGEGT. V gave up 2 bases and J gave up 1 base; unmatched junction bases: 6. This CDR3 reads CASSYRRTSGGTDTQYF. The CDR3 region has the DNA TGTGCCAGCAGTTACCGGAGGACTAGCGGAGGCACAGATACGCAGTATTTT.

The chain joins TRBV5-4 to TRBJ1-1; D gene unclear. The ends were cut back, 2 bases at V and 1 base at J, with 12 bases in the middle. This CDR3 is built from 15 residues. Germline lookup yields CDR1 SGHNT and CDR2 YYREEE (reference sequence). For the CDR3, the DNA is TGTGCCAGCAGCTTTTCACATCTCCCGAACACTGAAGCTTTCTTT. Encoded protein: CASSFSHLPNTEAFF.

The gene calls are TRBV29-1 and TRBJ2-1; the match to TRBD2 covers 15 bases. Germline-derived CDR1 and CDR2 are SQVTM and ANQGSEA. The CDR3 is 17 amino acids. J was trimmed by 0 bases and V by 4 bases; bases with no gene match: 4. This CDR3 is CSVVGLAGGSSYNEQFF. The CDR3 bases are TGCAGCGTTGTGGGACTAGCGGGGGGTTCCTCCTACAATGAGCAGTTCTTC.

This rearrangement joins TRBV10-3 to TRBJ2-3; 8 bases match TRBD1. J gave up 3 bases and V 2 bases, and 13 bases lay outside the gene matches. CDR1 and CDR2 (germline): ENHRY, SYGVKD. This CDR3 spans 18 amino acids. The CDR3: CAISERLGQASGTDTQYF. CDR3 sequence (DNA): TGTGCCATCAGTGAGCGGTTGGGACAGGCCTCGGGAACAGATACGCAGTATTTT.

This clone has only one observation. The chain combines TRBV4-2 with TRBJ2-7; the match to TRBD2 covers 8 bases. The CDR3 is 14 residues long. Germline CDR1 and CDR2: LGHNA and YNFKEQ. Germline trimming cut 2 bases from V and 0 bases from J; bases unmatched to any gene: 0. This CDR3 reads CASSQSGSSYEQYF. The CDR3 DNA reads as TGTGCCAGCAGCCAAAGCGGGAGCTCCTACGAGCAGTACTTC.

The CDR3 loop reads CASSLRQGIYGYTF. In DNA, the CDR3 is TGTGCCAGCAGTTTACGACAGGGGATCTATGGCTACACCTTC. This sequence joins TRBV6-2 or TRBV6-3 and TRBJ1-2, with 8 bases that match TRBD1. Per germline, CDR1 MNHEY and CDR2 SVGEGT. The CDR3 spans 14 residues. With 4 bases clipped from V and 4 bases from J, the junction kept 5 bases outside the gene matches.

The chain joins TRBV6-6 to TRBJ1-5; tentatively, D is TRBD1 (6 bases). The V gene lost 5 bases and the J gene lost 5 bases, with 13 bases spanning the gap. The CDR3 sequence is 14 residues long. Per germline, CDR1 MNHNY and CDR2 SVGAGI (reference sequence). This CDR3 reads CASSLSDSYQPQHF. The CDR3 region has the DNA TGTGCCAGCAGTCTCTCGGACAGTTATCAGCCCCAGCATTTT.

This chain joins TRBV6-2 or TRBV6-3 and TRBJ2-7; the match to TRBD2 covers 10 bases. Germline lookup yields CDR1 MNHEY and CDR2 SVGEGT. J was trimmed by 4 bases and V by 0 bases; bases with no gene match: 9. CDR3 length: 17 residues. CDR3 residues: CASSYSPLLAGPYEQYF. The CDR3 nucleotides read TGTGCCAGCAGTTACTCTCCATTACTAGCGGGACCATACGAGCAGTACTTC.

The genes are TRBV4-1 and TRBJ2-7; tentative D call: TRBD2 (6 bases). Trimming took off 4 bases at V and 1 base at J, with 11 bases between the two ends. This CDR3 is built from 14 residues. CDR1 MGHRA and CDR2 YSYEKL come from the germline V gene. In DNA, the CDR3 is TGCGCCAGCAGCCCGGCGGGGTCGTCCTACGAGCAGTACTTC. Translated: CASSPAGSSYEQYF.

This chain links TRBV28 with TRBJ2-7; 8 nucleotides align to TRBD2. Trimming took 2 bases from V and 6 from J; bases not matched to a gene: 9. Germline values: CDR1 MDHEN, CDR2 SYDVKM. This CDR3 is built from 15 residues. CDR3 DNA: TGTGCCAGCAGTTTAGGAGGAAGCGGGAGTCCCGAGCAGTACTTC. Translating gives CASSLGGSGSPEQYF.

The chain joins TRBV28 to TRBJ2-1; 7 bases map to TRBD2. J lost 8 bases, V lost 1 base, and 14 bases had no gene match. CDR1 and CDR2 from the germline V gene are MDHEN and SYDVKM. The CDR3 has 17 amino acids. CDR3 region: CASSLLGEGREGDEQFF. CDR3 nucleotide sequence: TGTGCCAGCAGTTTATTGGGGGAGGGCAGGGAGGGAGATGAGCAGTTCTTC.

The rearrangement links TRBV27 to TRBJ2-6, with D tentatively TRBD1 (6 bases). V was trimmed by 4 bases and J by 2 bases, leaving 6 bases between them. The CDR3 loop spans 14 amino acids. In germline, CDR1 is MNHEY, CDR2 SMNVEV (reference sequence). CDR3: CASSWTAGANVLTF. As DNA, the CDR3 is TGTGCCAGCAGTTGGACAGCTGGGGCCAACGTCCTGACTTTC.

The chain combines TRBV18 with TRBJ1-4, with D possibly TRBD1 on 6 matching bases. Germline CDR1 KGHSH, CDR2 LQKENI. Trimming removed 4 bases at V and 6 bases at J, with 9 bases between. This CDR3 is 13 amino acids long. In DNA, the CDR3 is TGTGCCAGCTCACGGGGGCGAGATGAAAAACTGTTTTTT. Translating gives CASSRGRDEKLFF. The full variable domain, with the rest looked up from reference TRBV18 and TRBJ1-4, is NAGVMQNPRHLVRRRGQEARLRCSPMKGHSHVYWYRQLPEEGLKFMVYLQKENIIDESGMPKERFSAEFPKEGPSILRIQQVVRGDSAAYFCASSRGRDEKLFFGSGTQLSVL.